These T cell receptor beta chains were read from a single sample in a study of cytomegalovirus exposure and HLA in healthy donors. Using immunoSEQ multiplex PCR, the repertoire was profiled, and TCRdb retains in-frame clones only, with some absent. This repertoire shows around 190,000 clones, 85% found once; its top ten account for under 3%. Input material: PBMCs. The receptors were gathered from a woman aged 45-65 years in good health and CMV-seronegative. Both conserved end residues are part of each CDR3. Each record gives: clone size, CDR3 length, J gene, D gene, V gene, CDR3 protein, CDR3 DNA. The D gene is left open where the match is weak. Some rows mark clone size as missing; the rest say once, few, many or name a class of expanded clone.

>NA|16|TRBJ1-3|TRBD1|TRBV5-1
CASSLSGADRGNTIYF
TGCGCCAGCAGCTTGTCAGGGGCGGACAGGGGAAACACCATATATTTT
>NA|13|TRBJ1-1|TRBD1|TRBV29-1
CSASTGGLTEAFF
TGCAGCGCATCGACAGGGGGCTTGACTGAAGCTTTCTTT
>NA|12|TRBJ1-1|TRBD1|TRBV30
CAWNRGPSEAFF
TGTGCCTGGAACAGGGGACCTAGTGAAGCTTTCTTT
>NA|16|TRBJ1-1|TRBD1|TRBV27
CASAFRQGGGGAEAFF
TGTGCCAGCGCCTTCCGACAGGGGGGGGGTGGGGCTGAAGCTTTCTTT
>NA|13|TRBJ2-7|NA|TRBV27
CASSDQGNDEQYF
TGTGCCAGCAGTGATCAGGGGAACGACGAGCAGTACTTC
>NA|14|TRBJ2-2|NA|TRBV10-3
CAISGGIRTGELFF
TGTGCCATCAGTGGAGGGATAAGGACCGGGGAGCTGTTTTTT
>NA|13|TRBJ1-2|NA|TRBV7-9
CSSSWEGNYGYTF
TGTTCCAGCAGCTGGGAGGGCAACTATGGCTACACCTTC
>once|13|TRBJ1-4|NA|TRBV5-4
CASSPPRGEKLFF
TGTGCCAGCAGCCCGCCGCGGGGTGAAAAACTGTTTTTT
>NA|15|TRBJ2-5|NA|TRBV18
CASSPPAGDQETQYF
TGTGCCAGCTCACCCCCAGCAGGGGACCAAGAGACCCAGTACTTC
>NA|15|TRBJ1-6|NA|TRBV4-1
CASSQARSSNSPLHF
TGCGCCAGCAGCCAAGCAAGAAGTAGTAATTCACCCCTCCACTTT
>once|16|TRBJ1-6|NA|TRBV4-2
CASSPPPGGVHSPLHF
TGTGCCAGCAGCCCCCCCCCGGGAGGGGTTCATTCACCCCTCCACTTT
>NA|12|TRBJ2-7|TRBD1|TRBV2
CATGTGGHEQYF
TGTGCCACCGGGACAGGGGGCCACGAGCAGTACTTC
>NA|15|TRBJ2-3|TRBD2|TRBV2
CASSHSGSPTDTQYF
TGTGCCAGCAGTCATAGCGGGAGCCCCACAGATACGCAGTATTTT
>NA|15|TRBJ2-3|TRBD2|TRBV27
CASSVASGSTDTQYF
TGTGCCAGCAGCGTGGCTAGCGGGAGCACAGATACGCAGTATTTT
>NA|14|TRBJ2-1|TRBD1|TRBV5-1
CASTPLTGRYEQFF
TGCGCCAGCACCCCGTTGACAGGGCGGTATGAGCAGTTCTTC
>NA|17|TRBJ1-5|TRBD1|TRBV19
CASSIGQGATGNQPQHF
TGTGCCAGTAGTATAGGACAGGGGGCGACGGGCAATCAGCCCCAGCATTTT
>once|13|TRBJ2-1|NA|TRBV14
CASSLLETGFVVF
TGTGCCAGCAGCCTGTTGGAGACAGGCTTCGTGGTCTTC
>NA|15|TRBJ1-4|TRBD1|TRBV6-5
CATNPNRGLHEKLFF
TGTGCCACCAACCCCAACAGGGGTCTGCATGAAAAACTGTTTTTT
>few|15|TRBJ2-7|NA|TRBV28
CASSPSGRGSYEQYF
TGTGCCAGCAGCCCGTCTGGGAGGGGGTCCTACGAGCAGTACTTC
>NA|13|TRBJ2-3|NA|TRBV19
CASKRSGTDTQYF
TGTGCCAGTAAGCGGTCTGGCACAGATACGCAGTATTTT
>NA|15|TRBJ2-1|TRBD2|TRBV18
CASSPLAGEYNEQFF
TGTGCCAGCTCACCACTAGCGGGAGAGTACAATGAGCAGTTCTTC
>NA|17|TRBJ1-4|NA|TRBV18
CASSPVPYRATNEKLFF
TGTGCCAGCTCACCGGTCCCTTACAGGGCAACTAATGAAAAACTGTTTTTT
>NA|17|TRBJ2-6|TRBD1|TRBV9
CASSAQTGPHGANVLTF
TGTGCCAGCAGCGCCCAGACAGGGCCGCATGGGGCCAACGTCCTGACTTTC
>NA|17|TRBJ2-3|TRBD1|TRBV9
CASSVEIGTGLADTQYF
TGTGCCAGCAGCGTAGAAATCGGGACAGGGCTGGCAGATACGCAGTATTTT
>once|14|TRBJ1-1|TRBD1|TRBV18
CASSLGTGHTEAFF
TGTGCCAGCTCCCTTGGGACAGGGCACACTGAAGCTTTCTTT
>NA|12|TRBJ2-1|NA|TRBV5-1
CASSLGSGEQFF
TGCGCCAGCAGCTTGGGTTCGGGTGAGCAGTTCTTC
>once|13|TRBJ1-3|NA|TRBV9
CASSPSTGNTIYF
TGTGCCAGCAGCCCCAGTACTGGAAACACCATATATTTT
>NA|14|TRBJ2-7|TRBD1|TRBV28
CASSPDRAFFEQYF
TGTGCCAGCAGTCCAGACAGGGCCTTTTTCGAGCAGTACTTC
>NA|15|TRBJ1-2|NA|TRBV28
CASSTPGRALYGYTF
TGTGCCAGCAGTACCCCGGGGAGGGCCCTCTATGGCTACACCTTC
>NA|14|TRBJ2-3|NA|TRBV7-9
CASRSSFLGDTQYF
TGTGCCAGCAGATCTAGTTTTCTAGGAGATACGCAGTATTTT
>few|15|TRBJ1-1|NA|TRBV5-5
CASSIGGGGYTEAFF
TGTGCCAGCAGCATAGGAGGGGGGGGATACACTGAAGCTTTCTTT
>NA|18|TRBJ2-1|TRBD2|TRBV11-3
CASSPSSGRAWSYNEQFF
TGTGCCAGCAGCCCCTCTAGCGGGAGGGCCTGGTCCTACAATGAGCAGTTCTTC
>NA|16|TRBJ1-1|NA|TRBV21-1
CASSIRGGHRSTEAFF
TGTGCCAGCAGCATCAGAGGTGGTCACCGGAGCACTGAAGCTTTCTTT
>NA|16|TRBJ2-2|NA|TRBV7-2
CASSPSQRVVTGELFF
TGTGCCAGCAGCCCATCCCAGCGGGTGGTCACCGGGGAGCTGTTTTTT
>NA|16|TRBJ2-7|TRBD1|TRBV10-3
CAIRGDRGQRSYEQYF
TGTGCCATCAGGGGGGACAGGGGGCAAAGATCCTACGAGCAGTACTTC
>NA|14|TRBJ2-7|TRBD1|TRBV5-5
CASSGQGRGYEQYF
TGTGCCAGCTCTGGACAGGGGAGAGGCTACGAGCAGTACTTC
>NA|12|TRBJ1-2|TRBD1|TRBV7-8
CASQGAGYGYTF
TGTGCCAGCCAGGGGGCTGGTTATGGCTACACCTTC
>few|13|TRBJ2-1|NA|TRBV18
CASSRLIEDEQFF
TGTGCCAGCTCACGTCTGATTGAGGATGAGCAGTTCTTC
>NA|15|TRBJ2-1|TRBD2|TRBV5-1
CASSLGVAGGDEQFF
TGCGCCAGCAGCTTGGGGGTAGCGGGAGGCGATGAGCAGTTCTTC
>NA|14|TRBJ2-7|TRBD1|TRBV18
CASSPSPGGYEQYF
TGTGCCAGCTCCCCATCCCCAGGGGGCTACGAGCAGTACTTC
>NA|14|TRBJ2-6|NA|TRBV15
CATSRTVGANVLTF
TGTGCCACCAGCAGGACAGTTGGGGCCAACGTCCTGACTTTC
>NA|15|TRBJ2-4|TRBD2|TRBV5-4
CASSSREGVGNIQYF
TGTGCCAGCAGCTCCCGGGAGGGGGTTGGGAACATTCAGTACTTC
>few|15|TRBJ2-2|TRBD2|TRBV7-8
CASSFRLADTGELFF
TGTGCCAGCAGCTTCCGACTAGCGGACACCGGGGAGCTGTTTTTT
>few|14|TRBJ2-1|TRBD1|TRBV29-1
CSVGQGRSYNEQFF
TGCAGCGTCGGACAGGGGAGGTCCTACAATGAGCAGTTCTTC
>NA|18|TRBJ2-4|TRBD2|TRBV7-6
CASSLSLAGPLAKNIQYF
TGTGCCAGCAGCTTAAGTCTAGCGGGGCCACTAGCCAAAAACATTCAGTACTTC
>NA|16|TRBJ2-5|NA|TRBV4-2
CASSQDFPGVGETQYF
TGTGCCAGCAGCCAAGATTTCCCCGGAGTGGGAGAGACCCAGTACTTC
>NA|13|TRBJ1-2|NA|TRBV5-4
CASSLDRSGGYTF
TGTGCCAGCAGCTTAGACAGAAGTGGTGGCTACACCTTC
>NA|13|TRBJ1-2|TRBD1|TRBV5-1
CASSWDREGGYTF
TGCGCCAGCAGCTGGGACAGGGAAGGAGGTTACACCTTC
>NA|14|TRBJ2-7|NA|TRBV10-3
CAIRDSPSSYEQYF
TGTGCCATCAGGGACAGCCCAAGCTCCTACGAGCAGTACTTC
>NA|15|TRBJ1-5|NA|TRBV2
CASSAQGHSNQPQHF
TGTGCCAGCAGTGCACAGGGTCATAGCAATCAGCCCCAGCATTTT
>NA|12|TRBJ2-7|NA|TRBV29-1
CSVAPGGYEQYF
TGCAGCGTCGCCCCAGGGGGGTACGAGCAGTACTTC
>NA|16|TRBJ2-1|TRBD1|TRBV5-4
CASSVGQGSLGGEQFF
TGTGCCAGCAGCGTCGGACAGGGGAGTTTAGGTGGTGAGCAGTTCTTC